The 15 T cell receptor beta chains listed next were all sequenced from one sample in a study of cytomegalovirus exposure and HLA in healthy donors. PCR employed 60 Vbeta and 13 Jbeta primers. Some clones are missing from TCRdb's copy, which holds only in-frame ones; the method was immunoSEQ multiplex PCR. The profile shows about 110,000 clones, 82% of them singletons. The sequencing input was PBMCs. The receptor set was obtained from a man over 45 in good health and CMV-seronegative.

Points on this clone: Additional DNA sequences in this sample encode the identical CDR3. The V and J genes are TRBV19 and TRBJ2-5; 7 nucleotides line up with TRBD1. This CDR3 contains 13 residues. With 0 bases clipped from V and 5 bases from J, the junction kept 0 bases outside the gene matches. Germline CDR1 and CDR2: LNHDA and SQIVND (reference sequence). In DNA form, the CDR3 reads TGTGCCAGTAGTATAGACAGGGGGGAGACCCAGTACTTC. It specifies CASSIDRGETQYF.

The J gene is TRBJ1-2, the V gene TRBV7-8; D may be TRBD1 (6 bases). There are 15 residues in the CDR3. Per the germline V gene, CDR1 is SGHVS and CDR2 is FQNEAQ. The V gene lost 5 bases and the J gene lost 8 bases, with 21 bases spanning the gap. The CDR3 loop reads CASSPRSGGAQGYTF. CDR3 coding DNA: TGTGCCAGCAGCCCTAGGTCGGGGGGCGCTCAGGGCTACACCTTC.

The J gene is TRBJ1-4, the V gene TRBV11-2; 7 nucleotides align to TRBD1. This CDR3 region has 17 residues. Trimming cost V 5 bases and J 2 bases; bases outside gene matches: 11. Per germline, CDR1 SGHAT and CDR2 FQNNGV. CDR3 in amino acids: CASSEGGRGRTNEKLFF. The CDR3 nucleotides read TGTGCCAGCAGCGAGGGCGGTAGGGGGCGCACTAATGAAAAACTGTTTTTT.

The chain employs TRBV4-1 and TRBJ2-1; the D gene is possibly TRBD2 (6 bases). This CDR3 comprises 16 residues. The germline V gene has CDR1 MGHRA and CDR2 YSYEKL. V was clipped by 1 base and J by 7 bases, with 17 bases between them. DNA of the CDR3: TGCGCCAGCAGCCAAGTGACGGGACTCGCCCATAATGAGCAGTTCTTC. The encoded protein is CASSQVTGLAHNEQFF.

The gene calls are TRBV10-1 and TRBJ1-1; D call uncertain. In germline, CDR1 is WNHNN, CDR2 SYGVQD (reference sequence). This CDR3 contains 14 residues. The ends were cut back, 0 bases at V and 3 bases at J, with 8 bases in the middle. For the CDR3, the DNA is TGCGCCAGCAGTGAGTCGCCGGGGTACACTGAAGCTTTCTTT. The encoded protein is CASSESPGYTEAFF.

This clone was found a few times. The chain is built from TRBV14 and TRBJ1-1, with 9 bases matching TRBD1. V lost 3 bases to trimming and J lost 4 bases; unmatched junction nucleotides: 6. There are 15 residues in the CDR3. Germline V gene data show CDR1 as SGHDN and CDR2 as FVKESK. CDR3 nucleotides: TGTGCCAGCAGCCAGGTTGGACAGGGGAGCACTGAAGCTTTCTTT. Encoded protein: CASSQVGQGSTEAFF.

This chain's CDR3 is CASSLFGQAETQYF. In nucleotides, the CDR3 is TGTGCCAGCAGTTTATTTGGGCAGGCGGAGACCCAGTACTTC. The chain employs TRBV27 and TRBJ2-5; D gene unclear. The V gene lost 1 base and the J gene lost 5 bases, with 11 bases spanning the gap. The germline V gene encodes CDR1 MNHEY and CDR2 SMNVEV (reference sequence). This CDR3 has 14 amino acids.

In DNA form, the CDR3 reads TGTGCCAGCAGCTTAGACAGCTCTGGAAACACCATATATTTT. As protein: CASSLDSSGNTIYF. The chain carries TRBV7-9 and TRBJ1-3; unclear D gene. Trimming cost V 1 base and J 0 bases, with 4 bases left between them. Germline CDR1 SEHNR, CDR2 FQNEAQ (reference sequence). The CDR3 totals 14 residues.

Concerning this clone itself: It is likely a read error, because the conserved phenylalanine at the end of the CDR3 is missing. The limits of the CDR3 on the DNA are not certain, so only TCRdb's listed CDR3 is given. J is TRBJ2-7 and V is TRBV30; the table gives TRBD1 as D, unverified against the DNA. Germline values: CDR1 GTSNPN, CDR2 SVGIG (reference sequence). The CDR3 is 10 residues long, ends included. This CDR3 reads CAWTIGTGKA.

This chain uses TRBV7-9 with TRBJ1-2; the match to TRBD1 covers 7 bases. CDR3 size: 15 residues. Germline V CDR1 and CDR2: SEHNR, FQNEAQ (reference sequence). Trimming at V came to 1 base and at J to 6 bases, leaving 8 bases not matched to a gene. CDR3 DNA sequence: TGTGCCAGCAGCTTAGGTCGGTACAGGGGAGATGGCTACACCTTC. It specifies CASSLGRYRGDGYTF.

The chain has TRBV29-1 and TRBJ1-2, with D possibly TRBD1 on 6 matching bases. The germline CDR1 and CDR2 sequences are SQVTM and ANQGSEA. V dropped 7 bases and J dropped 2 bases, with 11 bases sitting between them. This CDR3 contains 12 residues. CDR3 coding DNA: TGCAGCGGATGGACAGCAAACTATGGCTACACCTTC. This gives the protein CSGWTANYGYTF.

The chain links TRBV29-1 to TRBJ1-2; D unresolved. The CDR3 loop spans 13 amino acids. Between the trimmed V and J ends, which lost 0 bases and 8 bases, there was a span of 13 bases. Germline values: CDR1 SQVTM, CDR2 ANQGSEA. The CDR3 loop reads CSVEEAVMKGYTF. The CDR3 DNA reads TGCAGCGTTGAAGAGGCGGTTATGAAGGGCTACACCTTC.

The genes are TRBV5-1 and TRBJ1-4; D remains unclear. CDR1 is SGHRS and CDR2 is YFSETQ in the germline V gene. CDR3 size: 15 residues. Trimming removed 1 base from V and 7 bases from J, with 14 bases in between. This CDR3 is CASSLMAGAGEKLFF. The CDR3 nucleotides are TGCGCCAGCAGCTTGATGGCAGGTGCGGGTGAAAAACTGTTTTTT. The complete variable domain, with remaining parts taken from reference TRBV5-1 and TRBJ1-4, reads KAGVTQTPRYLIKTRGQQVTLSCSPISGHRSVSWYQQTPGQGLQFLFEYFSETQRNKGNFPGRFSGRQFSNSRSEMNVSTLELGDSALYLCASSLMAGAGEKLFFGSGTQLSVL.

This clone was detected once. V is TRBV7-6 and J is TRBJ2-3; maybe TRBD1 (7 bases). V was cut by 5 bases and J by 9 bases, with 9 bases left in between. The CDR3 is 11 amino acids. Germline CDR1 reads SGHVS; CDR2 reads FNYEAQ. CDR3 sequence: CASSAGQTQYF. In DNA, the CDR3 is TGTGCCAGCAGCGCGGGACAGACGCAGTATTTT.

The chain uses TRBV19 and TRBJ1-5, with TRBD1 matching 7 bases. The CDR3 is made up of 15 amino acids. Trimming cost V 6 bases and J 6 bases; bases outside gene matches: 11. CDR1 is LNHDA and CDR2 is SQIVND in the germline V gene (reference sequence). The CDR3 is CASSMGQPDGQPQHF. Here the CDR3 DNA reads TGTGCCAGTAGCATGGGACAGCCTGACGGTCAGCCCCAGCATTTT.